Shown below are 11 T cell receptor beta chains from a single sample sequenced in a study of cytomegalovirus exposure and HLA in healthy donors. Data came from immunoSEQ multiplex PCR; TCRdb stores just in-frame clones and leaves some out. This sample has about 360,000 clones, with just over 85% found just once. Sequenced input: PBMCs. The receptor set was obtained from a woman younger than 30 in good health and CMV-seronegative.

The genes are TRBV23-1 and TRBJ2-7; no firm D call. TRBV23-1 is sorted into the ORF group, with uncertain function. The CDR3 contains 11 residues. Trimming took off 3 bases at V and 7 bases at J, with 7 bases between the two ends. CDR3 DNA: TGCGCCAGCAGTCATTCACGGGAGCAGTACTTC. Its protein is CASSHSREQYF.

Here the CDR3 DNA reads TGTGCCAGCAGCGGTAACTCCTACGAGCAGTACTTC. Protein product: CASSGNSYEQYF. This chain joins TRBV27 and TRBJ2-7; D unresolved. Trimming cost V 6 bases and J 0 bases, with 6 bases left between them. The CDR3 covers 12 residues. Germline CDR1 is MNHEY and CDR2 is SMNVEV (reference sequence).

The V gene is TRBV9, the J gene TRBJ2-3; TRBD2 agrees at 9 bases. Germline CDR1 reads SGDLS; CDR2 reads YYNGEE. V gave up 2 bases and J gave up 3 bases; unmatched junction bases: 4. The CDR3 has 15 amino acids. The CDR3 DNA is TGTGCCAGCAGCGTTAGCGGGGGTGGGACAGATACGCAGTATTTT. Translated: CASSVSGGGTDTQYF.

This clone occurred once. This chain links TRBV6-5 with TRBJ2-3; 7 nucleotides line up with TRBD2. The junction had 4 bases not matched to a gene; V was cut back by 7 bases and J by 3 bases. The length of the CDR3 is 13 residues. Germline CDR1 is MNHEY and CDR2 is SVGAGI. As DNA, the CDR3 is TGTGCCAGCAAGGGACTATTTACAGATACGCAGTATTTT. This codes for CASKGLFTDTQYF.

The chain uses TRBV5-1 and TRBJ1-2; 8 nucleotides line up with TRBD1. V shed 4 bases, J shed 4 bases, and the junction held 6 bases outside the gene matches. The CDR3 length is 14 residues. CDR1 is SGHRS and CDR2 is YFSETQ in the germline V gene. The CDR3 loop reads CASSTGQGTYGYTF. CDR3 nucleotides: TGCGCCAGCAGCACCGGACAGGGTACCTATGGCTACACCTTC.

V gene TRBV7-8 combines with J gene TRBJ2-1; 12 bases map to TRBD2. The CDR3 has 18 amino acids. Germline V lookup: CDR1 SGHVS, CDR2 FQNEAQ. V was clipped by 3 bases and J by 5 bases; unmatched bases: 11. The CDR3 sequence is CASSLRETGTSGHNEQFF. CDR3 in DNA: TGTGCCAGCAGCTTGCGTGAAACCGGGACTAGCGGGCACAATGAGCAGTTCTTC.

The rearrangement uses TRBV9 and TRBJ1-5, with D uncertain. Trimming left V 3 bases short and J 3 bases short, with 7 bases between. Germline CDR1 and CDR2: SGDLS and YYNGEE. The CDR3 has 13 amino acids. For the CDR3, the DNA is TGTGCCAGCAGCGCCGGGTCCAATCAGCCCCAGCATTTT. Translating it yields CASSAGSNQPQHF.

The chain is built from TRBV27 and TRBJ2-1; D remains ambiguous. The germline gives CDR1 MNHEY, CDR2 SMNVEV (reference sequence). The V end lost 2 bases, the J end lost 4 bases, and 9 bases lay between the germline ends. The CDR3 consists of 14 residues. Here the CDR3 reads CASSLVQKYNEQFF. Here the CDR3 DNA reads TGTGCCAGCAGTTTAGTACAGAAATACAATGAGCAGTTCTTC.

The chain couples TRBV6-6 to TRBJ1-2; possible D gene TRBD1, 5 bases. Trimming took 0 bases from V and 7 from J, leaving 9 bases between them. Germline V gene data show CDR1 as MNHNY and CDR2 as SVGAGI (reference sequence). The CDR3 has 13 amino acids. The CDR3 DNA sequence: TGTGCCAGCAGTTACTCGGGGGGGTCTGGCTACACCTTC. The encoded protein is CASSYSGGSGYTF.

CDR3 DNA: TGTGCCAGCAGCCTGGACAGGGTATCCAATGAGCAGTTCTTC. Protein product: CASSLDRVSNEQFF. The V call is TRBV6-6, the J call TRBJ2-1; 8 nucleotides align to TRBD1. This CDR3 region has 14 residues. The germline CDR1 and CDR2 sequences are MNHNY and SVGAGI (reference sequence). The junction had 7 bases not matched to a gene; V was cut back by 6 bases and J by 6 bases.

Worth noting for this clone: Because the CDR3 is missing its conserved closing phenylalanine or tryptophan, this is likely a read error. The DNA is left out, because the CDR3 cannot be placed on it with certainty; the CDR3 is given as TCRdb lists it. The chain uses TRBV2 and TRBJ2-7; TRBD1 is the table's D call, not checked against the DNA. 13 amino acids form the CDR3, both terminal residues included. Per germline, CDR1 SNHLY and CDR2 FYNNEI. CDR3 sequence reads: CASSEVGRTLNQS.